These T cell receptor beta chains were read from a single sample in a study of blood T cell repertoires in COVID-19. The protocol was immunoSEQ multiplex PCR, while the TCRdb copy is restricted to in-frame clones and leaves out a portion. The repertoire holds some 110,000 clones, 83% seen once, with around 2% in the top ten. Specimen: peripheral blood. Receptor source: a young man with acute or convalescent COVID-19. CDR3s include the opening cysteine and the closing phenylalanine or tryptophan. A D gene is named only where the DNA matches it firmly. The size of a clone is reported for some rows only, either as once, few or many, or as a class for expanded clones.

D gene	V gene	J gene	clone size	CDR3 length	CDR3 protein	CDR3 DNA
TRBD2	TRBV19	TRBJ2-2	.	16	CAPLGLAGGGTGELFF	TGTGCCCCCTTAGGACTAGCGGGAGGAGGGACCGGGGAGCTGTTTTTT
TRBD1	TRBV2	TRBJ1-6	.	17	CASSEAWEGGSNSPLHF	TGTGCCAGCAGTGAAGCTTGGGAAGGGGGCTCGAATTCACCCCTCCACTTT
TRBD2	TRBV14	TRBJ2-2	.	19	CASSHPKDREGGDTGELFF	TGTGCCAGCAGCCACCCAAAGGACCGGGAGGGCGGGGACACCGGGGAGCTGTTTTTT
.	TRBV10-3	TRBJ2-1	.	11	CAISGESEQFF	TGTGCCATCAGTGGGGAGAGTGAGCAGTTCTTC
TRBD2	TRBV4-2	TRBJ2-7	.	15	CASSQDPGGGFEQYF	TGTGCCAGCAGCCAAGATCCGGGGGGGGGCTTCGAGCAGTACTTC
.	TRBV11-2	TRBJ2-1	.	16	CASSLDIRAGEDEQFF	TGTGCCAGCAGCTTAGATATCAGGGCAGGGGAAGATGAGCAGTTCTTC
.	TRBV19	TRBJ1-5	.	16	CASTRGGGIRGQPQHF	TGTGCCAGTACTCGTGGAGGAGGGATAAGGGGTCAGCCCCAGCATTTT
.	TRBV29-1	TRBJ1-2	once	12	CSAAGGRYGYTF	TGCAGCGCCGCCGGGGGTCGCTATGGCTACACCTTC
TRBD1	TRBV30	TRBJ2-6	few	20	CAWKSFQGDLLYSGANVLTF	TGTGCCTGGAAATCTTTCCAGGGGGATTTACTTTATTCTGGGGCCAACGTCCTGACTTTC
.	TRBV7-2	TRBJ1-1	.	14	CASRRGGPNTEAFF	TGTGCCAGCAGACGAGGCGGTCCGAACACTGAAGCTTTCTTT
.	TRBV19	TRBJ2-2	once	15	CASSIQASQTGELFF	TGTGCCAGTAGTATTCAGGCTAGCCAGACCGGGGAGCTGTTTTTT
TRBD2	TRBV10-3	TRBJ2-1	.	17	CAISGRGWVGGNNEQFF	TGTGCCATCAGTGGGAGAGGTTGGGTCGGGGGGAACAATGAGCAGTTCTTC